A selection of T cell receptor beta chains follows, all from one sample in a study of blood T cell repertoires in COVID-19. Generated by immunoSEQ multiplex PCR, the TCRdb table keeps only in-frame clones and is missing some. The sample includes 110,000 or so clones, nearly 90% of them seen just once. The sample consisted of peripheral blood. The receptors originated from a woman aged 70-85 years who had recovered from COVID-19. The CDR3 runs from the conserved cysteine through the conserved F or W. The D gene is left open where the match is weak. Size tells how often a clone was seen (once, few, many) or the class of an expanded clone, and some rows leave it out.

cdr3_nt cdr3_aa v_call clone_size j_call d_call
TGTGCCAGCAGCCCTTGGACTAGCGGGATAAGGGCAGATACGCAGTATTTT CASSPWTSGIRADTQYF TRBV7-2 - TRBJ2-3 TRBD2
TGCGCCAGCAGCCGTGTTGGACAGATGAACACTGAAGCTTTCTTT CASSRVGQMNTEAFF TRBV5-1 - TRBJ1-1 -
TGTGCCAGTAGTAGGCAGACAACGACGAGTGTTAATACGCAGTATTTT CASSRQTTTSVNTQYF TRBV19 - TRBJ2-3 -
TGCGCCAGCAGCCACCTAACAGGGCCCCTCCACTTT CASSHLTGPLHF TRBV4-3 once TRBJ1-6 -
TGTGCCAGCAGCTTGCGGCTAGCGGATTACAATGAGCAGTTCTTC CASSLRLADYNEQFF TRBV5-5 once TRBJ2-1 TRBD2
TGTGCCAGCAGCTTAGTAGGACAGGGATTCTCTGGAAACACCATATATTTT CASSLVGQGFSGNTIYF TRBV7-8 - TRBJ1-3 TRBD1
TGCGCCAGCAGCTTGAGAACACAGTCGAACACTGAAGCTTTCTTT CASSLRTQSNTEAFF TRBV5-1 - TRBJ1-1 -
TGTGCCAGCAACCCCGGGACAGGGGGCAAGCGGCCCCAGCATTTT CASNPGTGGKRPQHF TRBV6-6 - TRBJ1-5 TRBD1
TGCGCCAGCAGCCAAGAAGTCTACGGGAGGCGAGAGACCCAGTACTTC CASSQEVYGRRETQYF TRBV4-3 - TRBJ2-5 TRBD2
TGTGCCAGCAGCTTGGAATCAGGGGGTCTCGAGCAGTTCTTC CASSLESGGLEQFF TRBV5-4 - TRBJ2-1 TRBD1
TGTGCCAGCAGCTCATACAACAGGGGGGGACCCTACGAGCAGTACTTC CASSSYNRGGPYEQYF TRBV7-9 few TRBJ2-7 -
TGTGCCAGCAGCTGGACTAGCGGCTACGAGCAGTACTTC CASSWTSGYEQYF TRBV7-3 once TRBJ2-7 TRBD2
TGTGCCAGCAGCTTACCTAAACAGGGGCCAGATACGCAGTATTTT CASSLPKQGPDTQYF TRBV7-2 - TRBJ2-3 TRBD1
TGTGCCAGCAGTGCGATTAGAGGGAACACTGAAGCTTTCTTT CASSAIRGNTEAFF TRBV2 - TRBJ1-1 -
TGCAGCGTTGAACAGGGGGCGGTTGGAAAACTGTTTTTT CSVEQGAVGKLFF TRBV29-1 - TRBJ1-4 TRBD1
TGTGCCATCAGGGGGAGAGCGGGAGGGCCCGGCGAGCAGTACTTC CAIRGRAGGPGEQYF TRBV10-3 - TRBJ2-7 TRBD2
TGTGCCAGCAGCTTAAGGGGGCCTTGGGGCGAGCAGTACTTC CASSLRGPWGEQYF TRBV7-2 - TRBJ2-7 TRBD1
TGTGCCAGCAGTTATTCCAGGGAGAACACTGAAGCTTTCTTT CASSYSRENTEAFF TRBV6-5 - TRBJ1-1 -
TGTGCCAGCAGTTTAGGGGGGGGGACAGATACGCAGTATTTT CASSLGGGTDTQYF TRBV28 once TRBJ2-3 TRBD2
TGTGCCAGCAGCCTTGTTAAAACAGGGTTACGAAATTCACCCCTCCACTTT CASSLVKTGLRNSPLHF TRBV7-9 - TRBJ1-6 -
TGTGCCAGCAACCCCGGGGACAGCTACCGATATAATTCACCCCTCCACTTT CASNPGDSYRYNSPLHF TRBV6-2/TRBV6-3 once TRBJ1-6 TRBD1
TGTGCCAGCAGCCATGAGACAGATGAAGCTTTCTTT CASSHETDEAFF TRBV11-1 - TRBJ1-1 -
TGTGCCAGCAGTTTAGCGGGGCATACGCAGTATTTT CASSLAGHTQYF TRBV28 - TRBJ2-3 -
TGTGCCAGCAGTTTCCAGGGGCGTTCCAACTATGGCTACACCTTC CASSFQGRSNYGYTF TRBV28 few TRBJ1-2 -
TGTGCCAGCAGTTACTCTCGGGGGGACACTGAAGCTTTCTTT CASSYSRGDTEAFF TRBV6-5 - TRBJ1-1 -
TGTGCCAGCAGCACCCGGACAGGGACAGATACGCAGTATTTT CASSTRTGTDTQYF TRBV9 - TRBJ2-3 TRBD1
TGTGCCAGCAGTGAAAAGGGGGCAGGCTACACCTTC CASSEKGAGYTF TRBV28 - TRBJ1-2 TRBD1
TGTGCCAGCAGTTTGCAGGGTAACACTGAAGCTTTCTTT CASSLQGNTEAFF TRBV12-3/TRBV12-4 - TRBJ1-1 -
TGTGCCAGCAGTTCCGCTAACGGGAATGAGCAGTTCTTC CASSSANGNEQFF TRBV12-3/TRBV12-4 few TRBJ2-1 -
TGTGCCAGCTCACCAATGACAGGAGCGGACACTGAAGCTTTCTTT CASSPMTGADTEAFF TRBV18 - TRBJ1-1 -
TGTGCCAGCAGCACTCCGGCAGCACTATCCTACAATGAGCAGTTCTTC CASSTPAALSYNEQFF TRBV6-6 - TRBJ2-1 -
TGTGCCTGGAGTAGCGGGGGGACCCAGTACTTC CAWSSGGTQYF TRBV30 - TRBJ2-5 TRBD2
TGTGCCAGCAGCTTCCGGGACAGGGCAGATGGCTACACCTTC CASSFRDRADGYTF TRBV27 - TRBJ1-2 TRBD1